A single T cell receptor (beta chain) is shown here with its context. This entry comes from a study of blood T cell repertoires in COVID-19. Study at large: COVID-19 samples from acute and convalescent phases originated in the United States, Italy and Spain. PBMCs, B-cell-depleted T cells, or T cells provided the cDNA or gDNA that made up the material.

Per the original data handling: For nucleated cells, counts were estimated from reference gene primer amplification. Sequencing used immunoSEQ multiplex PCR; TCRdb keeps in-frame clones, though not all of them. The V and J calls and clone size are taken from that table; D and trimming were inferred from the DNA. In the table there are some 200,000 clones, 70% to 85% of which are singletons. CDR1 and CDR2 from the germline V gene are SQVTM and ANQGSEA. V gave up 8 bases and J gave up 7 bases; unmatched junction bases: 9. The CDR3 has 13 residues. The sequence was obtained from a human donor in a cohort sampled during active COVID-19. Source material: peripheral blood. The chain carries TRBV29-1 and TRBJ2-1, with 9 positions matching TRBD1. The chain's CDR3 is CSIGQGWDNEQFF. CDR3 DNA: TGCAGCATTGGACAGGGGTGGGATAATGAGCAGTTCTTC.